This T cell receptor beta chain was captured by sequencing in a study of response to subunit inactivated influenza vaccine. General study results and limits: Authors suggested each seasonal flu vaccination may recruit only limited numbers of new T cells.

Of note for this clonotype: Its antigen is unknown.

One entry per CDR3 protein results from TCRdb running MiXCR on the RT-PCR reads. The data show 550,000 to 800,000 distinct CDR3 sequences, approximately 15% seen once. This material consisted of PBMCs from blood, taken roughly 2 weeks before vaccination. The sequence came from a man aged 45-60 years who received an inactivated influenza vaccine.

The CDR3 sequence: CASSAGATAYEQYF. The CDR3 DNA reads TGCGCCAGCAGCGCCGGGGCAACAGCCTACGAGCAGTACTTC. This rearrangement joins TRBV5-1 to TRBJ2-7, with D perhaps TRBD1 or TRBD2 (5 bases each). V shed 4 bases and J shed 2 bases, with 13 bases lying between them. The CDR3 runs to 14 residues. Germline lookup yields CDR1 SGHRS and CDR2 YFSETQ.